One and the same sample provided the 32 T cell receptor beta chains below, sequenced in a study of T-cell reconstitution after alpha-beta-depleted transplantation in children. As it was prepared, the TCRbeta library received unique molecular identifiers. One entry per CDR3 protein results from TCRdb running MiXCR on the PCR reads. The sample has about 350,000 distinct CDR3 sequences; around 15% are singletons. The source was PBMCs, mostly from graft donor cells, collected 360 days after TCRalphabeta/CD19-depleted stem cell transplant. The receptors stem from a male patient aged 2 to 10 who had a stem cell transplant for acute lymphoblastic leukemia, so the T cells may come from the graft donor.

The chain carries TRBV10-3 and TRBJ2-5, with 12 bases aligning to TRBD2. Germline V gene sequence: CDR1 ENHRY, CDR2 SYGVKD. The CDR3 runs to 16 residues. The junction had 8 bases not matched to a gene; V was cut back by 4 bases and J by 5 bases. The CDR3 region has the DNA TGTGCCATCAGTGTGAGGACTAGCGGGAATCTGGAGACCCAGTACTTC. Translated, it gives CAISVRTSGNLETQYF.

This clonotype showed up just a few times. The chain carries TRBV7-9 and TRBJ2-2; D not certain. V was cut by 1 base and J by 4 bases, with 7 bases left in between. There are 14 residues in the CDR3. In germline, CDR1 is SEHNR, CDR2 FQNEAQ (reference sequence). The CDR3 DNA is TGTGCCAGCAGCTTAGGGCGGAGCACCGGGGAGCTGTTTTTT. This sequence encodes CASSLGRSTGELFF.

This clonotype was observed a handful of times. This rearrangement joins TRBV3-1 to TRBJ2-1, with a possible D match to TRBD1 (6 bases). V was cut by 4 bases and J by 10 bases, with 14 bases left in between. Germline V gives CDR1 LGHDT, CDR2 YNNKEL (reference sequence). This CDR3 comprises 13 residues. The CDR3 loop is CASSPYPRGEQFF. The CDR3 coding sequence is TGTGCCAGCAGCCCCTATCCTAGGGGGGAGCAGTTCTTC.

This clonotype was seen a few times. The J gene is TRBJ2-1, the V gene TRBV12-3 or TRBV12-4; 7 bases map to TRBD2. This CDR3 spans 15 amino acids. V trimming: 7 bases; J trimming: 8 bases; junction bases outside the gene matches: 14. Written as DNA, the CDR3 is TGTGCCAGCACCTTCACCCTACTAGCGTGGGATGAGCAGTTCTTC. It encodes CASTFTLLAWDEQFF.

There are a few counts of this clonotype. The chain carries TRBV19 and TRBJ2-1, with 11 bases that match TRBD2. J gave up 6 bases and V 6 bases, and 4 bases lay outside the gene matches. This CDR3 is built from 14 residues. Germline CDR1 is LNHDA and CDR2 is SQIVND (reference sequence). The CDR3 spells CASRRLAGGNEQFF. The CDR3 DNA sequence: TGTGCCAGTAGACGCCTAGCGGGAGGCAATGAGCAGTTCTTC. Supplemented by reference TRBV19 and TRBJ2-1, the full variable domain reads DGGITQSPKYLFRKEGQNVTLSCEQNLNHDAMYWYRQDPGQGLRLIYYSQIVNDFQKGDIAEGYSVSREKKESFPLTVTSAQKNPTAFYLCASRRLAGGNEQFFGPGTRLTVL.

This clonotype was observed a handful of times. CDR3: CSVAGYGDEQFF. CDR3 nucleotides: TGCAGCGTTGCGGGTTACGGCGATGAGCAGTTCTTC. The chain couples TRBV29-1 to TRBJ2-1; D unclear. The length of the CDR3 is 12 residues. V gave up 4 bases and J gave up 8 bases, with 12 bases separating them. CDR1 and CDR2 from the germline V gene are SQVTM and ANQGSEA.

The CDR3 DNA reads TGTGCCAGCAGCCAAGACAGTGGGACTAGCGTCAATGAGCAGTTCTTC. This gives the protein CASSQDSGTSVNEQFF. The chain links TRBV14 to TRBJ2-1, with 10 bases fitting TRBD2. The CDR3 loop spans 16 amino acids. Germline V lookup: CDR1 SGHDN, CDR2 FVKESK. Trimming removed 0 bases from V and 6 bases from J; junction bases left unmatched: 5. Combining the CDR3 with reference TRBV14 and TRBJ2-1 gives the whole variable domain EAGVTQFPSHSVIEKGQTVTLRCDPISGHDNLYWYRRVMGKEIKFLLHFVKESKQDESGMPNNRFLAERTGGTYSTLKVQPAELEDSGVYFCASSQDSGTSVNEQFFGPGTRLTVL.

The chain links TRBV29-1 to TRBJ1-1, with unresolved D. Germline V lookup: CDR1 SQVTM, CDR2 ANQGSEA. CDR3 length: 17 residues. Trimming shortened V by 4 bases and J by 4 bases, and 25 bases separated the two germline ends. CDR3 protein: CSVGDLRRDYVGTEAFF. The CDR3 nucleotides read TGCAGCGTTGGAGACCTTCGACGAGACTACGTGGGCACTGAAGCTTTCTTT.

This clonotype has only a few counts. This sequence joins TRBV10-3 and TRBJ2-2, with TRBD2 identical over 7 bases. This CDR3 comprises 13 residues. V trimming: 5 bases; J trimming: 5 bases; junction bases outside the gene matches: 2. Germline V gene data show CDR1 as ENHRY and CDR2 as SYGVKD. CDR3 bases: TGTGCCATCAGTCCGCGGGAGACCGGGGAGCTGTTTTTT. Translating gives CAISPRETGELFF.

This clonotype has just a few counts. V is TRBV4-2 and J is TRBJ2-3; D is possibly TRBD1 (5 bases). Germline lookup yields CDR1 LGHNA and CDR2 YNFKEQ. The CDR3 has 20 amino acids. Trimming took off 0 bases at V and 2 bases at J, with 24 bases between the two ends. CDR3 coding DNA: TGTGCCAGCAGCCAAGACAGGCAGGGTGGAACCCTTGCATACACAGATACGCAGTATTTT. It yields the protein CASSQDRQGGTLAYTDTQYF.

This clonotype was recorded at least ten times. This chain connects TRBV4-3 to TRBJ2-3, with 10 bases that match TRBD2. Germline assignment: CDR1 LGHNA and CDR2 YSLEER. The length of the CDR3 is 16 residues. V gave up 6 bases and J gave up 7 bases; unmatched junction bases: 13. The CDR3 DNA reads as TGCGCCAGCAGTCGGACTAGCGGTCAACTCGGGAATACGCAGTATTTT. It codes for CASSRTSGQLGNTQYF.

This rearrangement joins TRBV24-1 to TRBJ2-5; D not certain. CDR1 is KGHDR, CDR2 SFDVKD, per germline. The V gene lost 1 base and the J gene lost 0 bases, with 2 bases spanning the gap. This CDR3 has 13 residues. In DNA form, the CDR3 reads TGTGCCACCAGTGATTTCTACCAAGAGACCCAGTACTTC. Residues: CATSDFYQETQYF.

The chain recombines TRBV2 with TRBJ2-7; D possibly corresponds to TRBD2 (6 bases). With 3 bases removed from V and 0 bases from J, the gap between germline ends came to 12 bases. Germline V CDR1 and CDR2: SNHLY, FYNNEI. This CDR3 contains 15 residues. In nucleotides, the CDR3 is TGTGCCAGCAGTGAGTGGCGGGACCTCTCCTACGAGCAGTACTTC. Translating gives CASSEWRDLSYEQYF.

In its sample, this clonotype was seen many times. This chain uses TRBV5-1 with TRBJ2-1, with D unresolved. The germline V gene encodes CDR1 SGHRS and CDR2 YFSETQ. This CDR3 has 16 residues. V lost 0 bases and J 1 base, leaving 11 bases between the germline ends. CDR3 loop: CASSLVGIYSYNEQFF. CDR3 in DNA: TGCGCCAGCAGCTTGGTGGGCATCTATTCCTACAATGAGCAGTTCTTC.

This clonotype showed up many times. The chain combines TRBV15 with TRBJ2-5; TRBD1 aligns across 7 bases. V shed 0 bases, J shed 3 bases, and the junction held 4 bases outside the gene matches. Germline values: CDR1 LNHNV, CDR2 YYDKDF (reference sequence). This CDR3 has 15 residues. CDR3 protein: CATSRDPGGKETQYF. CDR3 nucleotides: TGTGCCACCAGCAGAGACCCAGGGGGTAAAGAGACCCAGTACTTC.

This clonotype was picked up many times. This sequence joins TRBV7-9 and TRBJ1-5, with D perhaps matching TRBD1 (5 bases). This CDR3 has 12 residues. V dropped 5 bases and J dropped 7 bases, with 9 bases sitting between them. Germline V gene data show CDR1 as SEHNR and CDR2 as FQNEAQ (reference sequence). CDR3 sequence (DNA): TGTGCCAGCAGCAGCAGGGAGCAGCCCCAGCATTTT. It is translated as CASSSREQPQHF.

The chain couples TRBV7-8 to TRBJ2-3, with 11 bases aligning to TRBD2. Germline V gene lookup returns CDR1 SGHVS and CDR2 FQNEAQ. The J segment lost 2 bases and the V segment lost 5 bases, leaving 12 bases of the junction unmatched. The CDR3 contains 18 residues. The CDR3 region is CASSQKPGLAETTDTQYF. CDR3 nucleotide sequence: TGTGCCAGCAGCCAGAAGCCGGGACTAGCGGAGACCACAGATACGCAGTATTTT. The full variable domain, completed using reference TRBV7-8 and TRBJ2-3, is GAGVSQSPRYKVAKRGQDVALRCDPISGHVSLFWYQQALGQGPEFLTYFQNEAQLDKSGLPSDRFFAERPEGSVSTLKIQRTQQEDSAVYLCASSQKPGLAETTDTQYFGPGTRLTVL.

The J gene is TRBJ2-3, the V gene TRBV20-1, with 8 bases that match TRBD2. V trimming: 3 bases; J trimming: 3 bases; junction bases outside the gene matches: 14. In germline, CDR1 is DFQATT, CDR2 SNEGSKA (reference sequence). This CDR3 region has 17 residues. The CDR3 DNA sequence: TGCAGTGCTAGGGTGCCTAAAAAAGCGGGAGTTACAGATACGCAGTATTTT. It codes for CSARVPKKAGVTDTQYF.

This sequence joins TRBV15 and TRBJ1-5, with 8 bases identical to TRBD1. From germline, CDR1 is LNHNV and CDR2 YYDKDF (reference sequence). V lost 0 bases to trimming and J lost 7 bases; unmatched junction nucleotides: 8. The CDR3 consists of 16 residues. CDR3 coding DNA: TGTGCCACCAGCAGAGATGGGGCAGGGGGCGGACAGCCCCAGCATTTT. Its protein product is CATSRDGAGGGQPQHF. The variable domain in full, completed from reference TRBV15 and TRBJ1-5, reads DAMVIQNPRYQVTQFGKPVTLSCSQTLNHNVMYWYQQKSSQAPKLLFHYYDKDFNNEADTPDNFQSRRPNTSFCFLDIRSPGLGDTAMYLCATSRDGAGGGQPQHFGDGTRLSIL.

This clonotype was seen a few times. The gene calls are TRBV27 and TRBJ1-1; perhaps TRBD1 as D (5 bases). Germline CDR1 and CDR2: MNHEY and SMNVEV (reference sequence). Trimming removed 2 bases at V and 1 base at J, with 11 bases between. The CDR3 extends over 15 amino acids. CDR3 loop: CASSLDAGWNTEAFF. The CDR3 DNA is TGTGCCAGCAGTTTAGACGCAGGGTGGAACACTGAAGCTTTCTTT.

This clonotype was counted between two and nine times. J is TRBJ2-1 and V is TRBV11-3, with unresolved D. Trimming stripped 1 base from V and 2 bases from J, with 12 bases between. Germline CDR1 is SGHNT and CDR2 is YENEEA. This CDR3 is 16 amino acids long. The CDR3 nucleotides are TGTGCCAGCAGCTTAGGAGGTCAGCGACCCTACAATGAGCAGTTCTTC. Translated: CASSLGGQRPYNEQFF.

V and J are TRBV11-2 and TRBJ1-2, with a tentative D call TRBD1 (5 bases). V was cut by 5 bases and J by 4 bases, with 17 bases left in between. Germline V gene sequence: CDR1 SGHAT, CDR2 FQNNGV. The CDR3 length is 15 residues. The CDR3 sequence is CASSPGTVGFYGYTF. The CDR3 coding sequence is TGTGCCAGCAGCCCGGGGACGGTTGGATTCTATGGCTACACCTTC.

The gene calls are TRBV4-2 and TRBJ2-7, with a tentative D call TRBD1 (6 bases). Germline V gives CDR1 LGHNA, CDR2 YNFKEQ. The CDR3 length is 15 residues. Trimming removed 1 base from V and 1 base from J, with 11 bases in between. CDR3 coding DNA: TGTGCCAGCAGCCAAGGGGGGCGGCTGTCCTACGAGCAGTACTTC. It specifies CASSQGGRLSYEQYF.

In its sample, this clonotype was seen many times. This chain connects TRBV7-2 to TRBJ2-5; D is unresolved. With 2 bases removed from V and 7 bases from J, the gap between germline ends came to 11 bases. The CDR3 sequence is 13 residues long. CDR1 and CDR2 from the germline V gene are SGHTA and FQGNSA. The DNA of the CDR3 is TGTGCCAGCAGCTTAAAACGCTCAGGGACCCAGTACTTC. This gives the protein CASSLKRSGTQYF. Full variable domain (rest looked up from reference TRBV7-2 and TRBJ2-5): GAGVSQSPSNKVTEKGKDVELRCDPISGHTALYWYRQSLGQGLEFLIYFQGNSAPDKSGLPSDRFSAERTGGSVSTLTIQRTQQEDSAVYLCASSLKRSGTQYFGPGTRLLVL.

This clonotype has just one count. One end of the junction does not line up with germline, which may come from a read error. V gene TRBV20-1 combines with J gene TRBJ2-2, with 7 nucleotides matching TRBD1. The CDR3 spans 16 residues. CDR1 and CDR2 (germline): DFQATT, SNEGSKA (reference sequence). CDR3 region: CCARDDRATNTGELFF. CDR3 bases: TGCTGTGCTAGAGATGACAGGGCCACGAACACCGGGGAGCTGTTTTTT.

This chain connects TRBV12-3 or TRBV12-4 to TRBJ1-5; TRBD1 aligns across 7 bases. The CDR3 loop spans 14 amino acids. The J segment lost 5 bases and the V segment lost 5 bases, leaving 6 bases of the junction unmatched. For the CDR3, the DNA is TGTGCCAGCAGTCAGGGGGGGACTTATCAGCCCCAGCATTTT. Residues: CASSQGGTYQPQHF.

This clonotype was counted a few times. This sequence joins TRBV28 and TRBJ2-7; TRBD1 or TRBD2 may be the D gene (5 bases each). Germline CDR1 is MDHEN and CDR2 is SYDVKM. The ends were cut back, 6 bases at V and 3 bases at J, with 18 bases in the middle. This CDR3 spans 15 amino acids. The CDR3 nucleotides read TGTGCCAGCAGCCTGGGGGTGGGCAGAAGCTACGAGCAGTACTTC. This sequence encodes CASSLGVGRSYEQYF.

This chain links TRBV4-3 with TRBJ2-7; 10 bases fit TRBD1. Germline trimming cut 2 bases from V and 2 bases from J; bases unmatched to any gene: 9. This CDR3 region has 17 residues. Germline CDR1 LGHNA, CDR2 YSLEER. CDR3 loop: CASSQSTRDRGTYEQYF. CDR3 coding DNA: TGCGCCAGCAGCCAATCCACCCGGGACAGGGGAACCTACGAGCAGTACTTC.

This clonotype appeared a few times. CDR3 bases: TGTGCCAGCAGCTTCGGGACTAGCGGCTCCTACGAGCAGTACTTC. Translation gives CASSFGTSGSYEQYF. This chain uses TRBV7-9 with TRBJ2-7, with 11 bases identical to TRBD2. Germline lookup yields CDR1 SEHNR and CDR2 FQNEAQ (reference sequence). The CDR3 length is 15 residues. V lost 3 bases, J lost 0 bases, and 1 base stayed unmatched.

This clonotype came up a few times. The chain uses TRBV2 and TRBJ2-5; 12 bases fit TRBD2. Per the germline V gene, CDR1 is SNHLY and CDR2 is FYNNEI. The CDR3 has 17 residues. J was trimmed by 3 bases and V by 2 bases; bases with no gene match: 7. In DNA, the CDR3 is TGTGCCAGCAGTGAACAGACTAGCGGGAGAGGGAAAGAGACCCAGTACTTC. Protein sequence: CASSEQTSGRGKETQYF. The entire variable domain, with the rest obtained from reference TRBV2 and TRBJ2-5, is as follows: EPEVTQTPSHQVTQMGQEVILRCVPISNHLYFYWYRQILGQKVEFLVSFYNNEISEKSEIFDDQFSVERPDGSNFTLKIRSTKLEDSAMYFCASSEQTSGRGKETQYFGPGTRLLVL.

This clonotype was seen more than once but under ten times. The CDR3 DNA reads TGTGCCAGCAGCCGGGGAGGGGAAGGGAGCTCCTATAATTCACCCCTCCACTTT. It yields the protein CASSRGGEGSSYNSPLHF. The chain carries TRBV6-5 and TRBJ1-6, with a tentative D call TRBD1 (5 bases). CDR1 is MNHEY and CDR2 is SVGAGI in the germline V gene. Between the trimmed V and J ends, which lost 6 bases and 0 bases, there was a span of 18 bases. The CDR3 spans 18 residues.

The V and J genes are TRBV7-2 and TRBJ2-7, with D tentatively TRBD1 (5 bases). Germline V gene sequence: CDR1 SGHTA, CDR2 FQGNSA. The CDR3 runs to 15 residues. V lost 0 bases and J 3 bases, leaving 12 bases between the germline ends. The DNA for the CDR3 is TGTGCCAGCAGCTTAGCTACAGGTTCGGGCTACGAGCAGTACTTC. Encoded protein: CASSLATGSGYEQYF.